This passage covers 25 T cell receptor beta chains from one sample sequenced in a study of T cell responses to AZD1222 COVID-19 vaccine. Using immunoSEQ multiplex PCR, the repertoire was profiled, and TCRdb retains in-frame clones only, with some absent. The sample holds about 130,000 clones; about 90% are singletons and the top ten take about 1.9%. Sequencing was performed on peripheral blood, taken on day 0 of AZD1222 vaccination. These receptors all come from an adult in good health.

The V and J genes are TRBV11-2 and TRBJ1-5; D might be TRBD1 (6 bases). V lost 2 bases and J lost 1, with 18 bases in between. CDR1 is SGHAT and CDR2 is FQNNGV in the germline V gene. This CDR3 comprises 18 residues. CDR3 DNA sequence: TGTGCCAGCAGCTTATTTATAGGGGGGGCGAGCAGCAATCAGCCCCAGCATTTT. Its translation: CASSLFIGGASSNQPQHF.

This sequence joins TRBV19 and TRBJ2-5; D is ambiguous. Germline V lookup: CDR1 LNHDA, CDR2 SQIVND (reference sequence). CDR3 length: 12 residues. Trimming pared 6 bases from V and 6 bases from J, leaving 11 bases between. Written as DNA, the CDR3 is TGTGCCAGTAGCCCCGGGCGCAAGACCCAGTACTTC. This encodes CASSPGRKTQYF.

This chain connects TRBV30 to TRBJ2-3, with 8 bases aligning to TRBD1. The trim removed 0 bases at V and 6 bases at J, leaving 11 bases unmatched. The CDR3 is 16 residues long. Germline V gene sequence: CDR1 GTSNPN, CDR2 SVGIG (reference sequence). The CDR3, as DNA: TGTGCCTGGAGTGTCGGGCAGGGGGCCCGGTCGGATACGCAGTATTTT. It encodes CAWSVGQGARSDTQYF.

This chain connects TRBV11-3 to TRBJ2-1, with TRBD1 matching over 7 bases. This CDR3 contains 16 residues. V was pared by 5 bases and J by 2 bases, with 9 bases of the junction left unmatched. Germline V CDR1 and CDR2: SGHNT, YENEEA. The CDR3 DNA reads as TGTGCCAGCAGCCTATTACAGGGGTCGCCCTACAATGAGCAGTTCTTC. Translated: CASSLLQGSPYNEQFF. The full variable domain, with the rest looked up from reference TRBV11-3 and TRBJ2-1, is EAGVVQSPRYKIIEKKQPVAFWCNPISGHNTLYWYLQNLGQGPELLIRYENEEAVDDSQLPKDRFSAERLKGVDSTLKIQPAELGDSAVYLCASSLLQGSPYNEQFFGPGTRLTVL.

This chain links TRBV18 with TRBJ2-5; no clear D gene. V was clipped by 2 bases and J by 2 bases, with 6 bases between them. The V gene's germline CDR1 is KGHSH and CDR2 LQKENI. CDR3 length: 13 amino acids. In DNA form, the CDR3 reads TGTGCCAGCTCACCAACAGCGCAAGAGACCCAGTACTTC. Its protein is CASSPTAQETQYF.

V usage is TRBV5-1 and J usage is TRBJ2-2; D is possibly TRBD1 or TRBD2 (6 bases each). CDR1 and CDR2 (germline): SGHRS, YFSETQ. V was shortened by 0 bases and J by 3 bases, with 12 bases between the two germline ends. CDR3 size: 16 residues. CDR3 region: CASSLGGGPDTGELFF. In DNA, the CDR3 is TGCGCCAGCAGCTTGGGAGGGGGGCCGGACACCGGGGAGCTGTTTTTT.

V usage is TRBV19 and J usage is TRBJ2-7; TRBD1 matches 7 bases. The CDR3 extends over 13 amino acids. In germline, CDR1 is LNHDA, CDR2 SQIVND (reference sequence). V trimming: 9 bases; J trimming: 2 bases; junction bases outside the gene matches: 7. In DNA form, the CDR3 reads TGTGCCAGCAGGGACAGTGCGACCTACGAGCAGTACTTC. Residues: CASRDSATYEQYF.

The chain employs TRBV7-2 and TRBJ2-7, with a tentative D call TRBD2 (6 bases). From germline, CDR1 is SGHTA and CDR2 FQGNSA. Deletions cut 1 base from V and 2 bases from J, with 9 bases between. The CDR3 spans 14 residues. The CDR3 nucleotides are TGTGCCAGCAGCTTAGGGCGGGGTCCCTACGAGCAGTACTTC. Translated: CASSLGRGPYEQYF.

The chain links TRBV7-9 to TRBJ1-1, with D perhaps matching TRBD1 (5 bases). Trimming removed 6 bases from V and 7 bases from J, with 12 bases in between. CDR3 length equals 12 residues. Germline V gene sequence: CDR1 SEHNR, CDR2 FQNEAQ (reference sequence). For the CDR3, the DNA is TGTGCCAGCAGGGGGGACGGAGATGAAGCTTTCTTT. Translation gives CASRGDGDEAFF.

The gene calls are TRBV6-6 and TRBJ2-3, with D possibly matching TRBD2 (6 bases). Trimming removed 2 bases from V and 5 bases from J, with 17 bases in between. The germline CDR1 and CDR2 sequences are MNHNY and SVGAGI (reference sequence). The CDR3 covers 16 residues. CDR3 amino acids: CASSYGWGVNVDTQYF. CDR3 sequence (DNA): TGTGCCAGCAGTTACGGTTGGGGGGTCAATGTAGATACGCAGTATTTT.

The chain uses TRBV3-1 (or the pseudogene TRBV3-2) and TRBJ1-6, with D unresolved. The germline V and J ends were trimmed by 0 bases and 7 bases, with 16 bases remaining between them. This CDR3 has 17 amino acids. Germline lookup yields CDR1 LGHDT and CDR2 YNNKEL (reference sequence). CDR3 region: CASSQEGMELGNSPLHF. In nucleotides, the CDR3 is TGTGCCAGCAGCCAAGAGGGCATGGAATTGGGGAATTCACCCCTCCACTTT.

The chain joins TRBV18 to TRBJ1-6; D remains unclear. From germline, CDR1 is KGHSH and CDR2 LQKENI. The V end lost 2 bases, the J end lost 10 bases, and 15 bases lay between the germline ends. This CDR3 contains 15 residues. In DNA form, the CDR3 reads TGTGCCAGCTCACCAAACACGGAGATTATGTCACCCCTCCACTTT. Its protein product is CASSPNTEIMSPLHF.

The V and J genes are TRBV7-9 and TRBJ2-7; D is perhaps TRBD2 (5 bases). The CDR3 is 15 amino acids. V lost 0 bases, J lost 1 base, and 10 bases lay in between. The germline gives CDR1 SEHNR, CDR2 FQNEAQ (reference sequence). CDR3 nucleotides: TGTGCCAGCAGCTTAGCGGGAGTGCTGTCCTACGAGCAGTACTTC. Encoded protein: CASSLAGVLSYEQYF.

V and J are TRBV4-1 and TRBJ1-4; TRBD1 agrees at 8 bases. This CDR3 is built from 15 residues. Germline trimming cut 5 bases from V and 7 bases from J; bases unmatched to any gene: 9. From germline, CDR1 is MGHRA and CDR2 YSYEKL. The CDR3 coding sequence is TGCGCCAGCAGCTCGAGGACAGGGCTAGGTGAAAAACTGTTTTTT. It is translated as CASSSRTGLGEKLFF.

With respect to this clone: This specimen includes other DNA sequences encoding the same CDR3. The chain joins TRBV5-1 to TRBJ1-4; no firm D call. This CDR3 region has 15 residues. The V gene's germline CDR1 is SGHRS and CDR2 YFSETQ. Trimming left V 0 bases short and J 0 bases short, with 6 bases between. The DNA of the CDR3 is TGCGCCAGCAGCTTGGCTGGGTCAACTAATGAAAAACTGTTTTTT. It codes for CASSLAGSTNEKLFF.

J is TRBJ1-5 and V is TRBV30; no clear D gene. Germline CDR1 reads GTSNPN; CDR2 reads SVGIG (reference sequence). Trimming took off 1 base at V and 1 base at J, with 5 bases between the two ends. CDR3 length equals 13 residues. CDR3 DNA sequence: TGTGCCTGGAGTGGTCCAAGCAATCAGCCCCAGCATTTT. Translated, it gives CAWSGPSNQPQHF.

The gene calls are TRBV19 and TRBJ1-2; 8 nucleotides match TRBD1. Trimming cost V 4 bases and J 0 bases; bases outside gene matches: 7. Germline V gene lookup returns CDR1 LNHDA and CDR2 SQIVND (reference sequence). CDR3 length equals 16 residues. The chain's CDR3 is CASSTGTGLPNYGYTF. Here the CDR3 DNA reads TGTGCCAGTAGTACAGGGACAGGACTACCTAACTATGGCTACACCTTC.

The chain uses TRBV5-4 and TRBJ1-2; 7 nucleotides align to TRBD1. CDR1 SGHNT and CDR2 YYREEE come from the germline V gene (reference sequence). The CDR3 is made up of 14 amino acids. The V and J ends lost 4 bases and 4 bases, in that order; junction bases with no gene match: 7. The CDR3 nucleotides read TGTGCCAGCAGCCCGACAGGGATGGGCTATGGCTACACCTTC. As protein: CASSPTGMGYGYTF.

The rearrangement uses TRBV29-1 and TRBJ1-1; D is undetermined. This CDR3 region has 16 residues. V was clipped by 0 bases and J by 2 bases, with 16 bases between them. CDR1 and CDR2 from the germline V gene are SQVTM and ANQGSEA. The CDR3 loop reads CSVEDRYFGTNTEAFF. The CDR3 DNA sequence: TGCAGCGTTGAAGATAGGTATTTCGGCACAAACACTGAAGCTTTCTTT.

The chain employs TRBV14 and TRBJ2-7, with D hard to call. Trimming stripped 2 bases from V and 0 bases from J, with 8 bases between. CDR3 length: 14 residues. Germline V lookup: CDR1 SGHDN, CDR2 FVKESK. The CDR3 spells CASSQIRASYEQYF. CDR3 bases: TGTGCCAGCAGCCAAATTAGGGCCTCCTACGAGCAGTACTTC.

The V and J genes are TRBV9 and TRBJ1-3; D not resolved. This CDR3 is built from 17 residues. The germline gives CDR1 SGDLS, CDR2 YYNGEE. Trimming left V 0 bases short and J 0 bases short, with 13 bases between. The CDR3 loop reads CASSVGAIGSSGNTIYF. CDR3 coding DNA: TGTGCCAGCAGCGTAGGAGCTATAGGTTCCTCTGGAAACACCATATATTTT.

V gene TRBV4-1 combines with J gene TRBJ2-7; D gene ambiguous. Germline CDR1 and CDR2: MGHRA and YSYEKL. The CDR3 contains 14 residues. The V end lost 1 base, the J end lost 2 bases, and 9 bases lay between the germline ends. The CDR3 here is CASSQGLFTYEQYF. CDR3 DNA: TGCGCCAGCAGCCAAGGTCTATTTACCTACGAGCAGTACTTC.

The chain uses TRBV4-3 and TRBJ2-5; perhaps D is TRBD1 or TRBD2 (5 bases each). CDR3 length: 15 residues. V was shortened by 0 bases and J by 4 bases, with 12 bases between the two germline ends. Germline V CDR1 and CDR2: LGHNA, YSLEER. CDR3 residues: CASSQEEVGVETQYF. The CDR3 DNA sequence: TGCGCCAGCAGCCAAGAGGAGGTGGGGGTAGAGACCCAGTACTTC.

The CDR3 protein is CASNLRQDREPQHF. For the CDR3, the DNA is TGTGCCAGTAACCTAAGACAGGACAGGGAGCCCCAGCATTTT. This chain links TRBV19 with TRBJ1-5, with TRBD1 identical over 8 bases. CDR3 length equals 14 residues. Germline V gene data show CDR1 as LNHDA and CDR2 as SQIVND (reference sequence). Losses at the gene ends were 7 bases for V and 8 bases for J; bases not matched to a gene: 10. Full variable domain (outside the CDR3, taken from reference TRBV19 and TRBJ1-5): DGGITQSPKYLFRKEGQNVTLSCEQNLNHDAMYWYRQDPGQGLRLIYYSQIVNDFQKGDIAEGYSVSREKKESFPLTVTSAQKNPTAFYLCASNLRQDREPQHFGDGTRLSIL.

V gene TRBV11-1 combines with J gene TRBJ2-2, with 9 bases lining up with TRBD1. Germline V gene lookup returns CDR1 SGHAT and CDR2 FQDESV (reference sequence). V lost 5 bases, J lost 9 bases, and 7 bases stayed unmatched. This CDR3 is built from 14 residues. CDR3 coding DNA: TGTGCCAGCAGCGGGTACAGGGGGCGCCGGGAGCTGTTTTTT. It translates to CASSGYRGRRELFF.